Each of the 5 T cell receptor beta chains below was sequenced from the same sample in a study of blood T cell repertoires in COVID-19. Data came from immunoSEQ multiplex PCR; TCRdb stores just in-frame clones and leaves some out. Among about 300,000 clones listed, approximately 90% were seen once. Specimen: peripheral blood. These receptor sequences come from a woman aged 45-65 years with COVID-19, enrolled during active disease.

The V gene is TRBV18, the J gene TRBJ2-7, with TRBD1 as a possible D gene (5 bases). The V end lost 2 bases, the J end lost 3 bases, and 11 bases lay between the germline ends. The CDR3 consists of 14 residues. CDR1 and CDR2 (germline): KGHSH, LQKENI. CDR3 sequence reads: CASSPGHQGYEQYF. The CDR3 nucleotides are TGTGCCAGCTCACCAGGACATCAAGGCTACGAGCAGTACTTC. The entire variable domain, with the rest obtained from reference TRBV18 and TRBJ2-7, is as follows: NAGVMQNPRHLVRRRGQEARLRCSPMKGHSHVYWYRQLPEEGLKFMVYLQKENIIDESGMPKERFSAEFPKEGPSILRIQQVVRGDSAAYFCASSPGHQGYEQYFGPGTRLTVT.

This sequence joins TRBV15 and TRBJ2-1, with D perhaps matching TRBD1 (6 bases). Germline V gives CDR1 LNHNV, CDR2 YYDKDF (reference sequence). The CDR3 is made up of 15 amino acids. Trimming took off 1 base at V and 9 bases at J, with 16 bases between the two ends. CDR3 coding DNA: TGTGCCACCAGCAGAGTGGGGGCCGGAGGAGCTGAGCAGTTCTTC. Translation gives CATSRVGAGGAEQFF.

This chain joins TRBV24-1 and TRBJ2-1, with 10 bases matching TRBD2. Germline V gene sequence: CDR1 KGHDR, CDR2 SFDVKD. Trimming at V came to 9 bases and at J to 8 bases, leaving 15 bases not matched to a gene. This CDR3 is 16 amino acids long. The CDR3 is CATSDPPSGSRYEQFF. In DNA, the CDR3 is TGTGCCACCTCTGATCCCCCTAGCGGGAGTCGGTATGAGCAGTTCTTC.

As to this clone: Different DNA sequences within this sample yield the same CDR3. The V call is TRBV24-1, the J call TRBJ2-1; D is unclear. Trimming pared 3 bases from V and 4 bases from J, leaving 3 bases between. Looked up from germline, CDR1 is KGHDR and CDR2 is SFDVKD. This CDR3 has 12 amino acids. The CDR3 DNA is TGTGCCACCAGTGATCTTTACAATGAGCAGTTCTTC. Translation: CATSDLYNEQFF.

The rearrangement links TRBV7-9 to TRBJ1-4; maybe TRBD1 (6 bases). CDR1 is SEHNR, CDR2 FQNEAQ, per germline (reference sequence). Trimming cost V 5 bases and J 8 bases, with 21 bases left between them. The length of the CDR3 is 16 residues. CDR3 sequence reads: CASSPQGYVYGEKLFF. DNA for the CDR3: TGTGCCAGCAGCCCCCAGGGGTACGTGTACGGAGAAAAACTGTTTTTT.